A selection of T cell receptor beta chains follows, all from one sample in a study of identifying expanded T cells in peripheral blood. Sequenced by immunoSEQ multiplex PCR; TCRdb stores in-frame clones only, minus some. The sample lists 95,000 to 150,000 clones, more than 75% occurring once. The specimen sequenced was blood. These receptors originate from a person aged 18-70 years in good health. The CDR3 runs from the conserved cysteine through the conserved F or W. Each record gives: J gene, clone size, V gene, D gene, CDR3 protein, CDR3 DNA. D genes are given only for firm matches. Clone size is shown for a subset of rows, as once, few, many or a class of expanded clone.

>TRBJ2-2|-|TRBV7-3|TRBD1
CASSRQGNTGELFF
TGTGCCAGCAGCAGACAGGGAAACACCGGGGAGCTGTTTTTT
>TRBJ1-2|-|TRBV7-9|-
CASSLSGRDFYGYTF
TGTGCCAGCAGCTTATCGGGACGGGATTTTTATGGCTACACCTTC
>TRBJ1-2|few|TRBV7-8|-
CASSLGIGGVQGREDGYTF
TGTGCCAGCAGCTTAGGTATAGGGGGTGTGCAGGGGCGAGAAGATGGCTACACCTTC
>TRBJ2-1|-|TRBV7-3|TRBD1
CASSLGGQANEQFF
TGTGCCAGCAGCTTAGGGGGACAGGCCAATGAGCAGTTCTTC
>TRBJ2-7|-|TRBV5-1|-
CASSFLFGEQYF
TGCGCCAGCAGCTTCCTCTTCGGGGAGCAGTACTTC
>TRBJ1-5|few|TRBV6-5|-
CASSYSHVSNQPQHF
TGTGCCAGCAGTTACTCGCATGTAAGCAATCAGCCCCAGCATTTT
>TRBJ1-1|-|TRBV6-5|-
CASSYTPDAEAFF
TGTGCCAGCAGTTACACCCCGGACGCTGAAGCTTTCTTT
>TRBJ1-4|-|TRBV6-5|-
CASSYGEKLFF
TGTGCCAGCAGTTATGGGGAAAAACTGTTTTTT
>TRBJ2-3|-|TRBV4-3|-
CASSLEVPTDTQYF
TGCGCCAGCAGCCTAGAAGTACCCACAGATACGCAGTATTTT
>TRBJ2-4|-|TRBV6-6|-
CASSPVSGPIQNIQYF
TGTGCCAGCAGCCCAGTATCGGGTCCGATCCAAAACATTCAGTACTTC
>TRBJ1-2|-|TRBV5-6|-
CASSVILGGRSYYGYTF
TGTGCCAGCAGCGTCATTCTCGGGGGAAGGAGCTACTATGGCTACACCTTC
>TRBJ2-1|-|TRBV6-1|TRBD2
CASSERTSGINEQFF
TGTGCCAGCAGTGAACGGACTAGCGGGATAAATGAGCAGTTCTTC
>TRBJ1-3|-|TRBV6-5|-
CASSSSYTLGNTIYF
TGTGCCAGCAGTTCTTCCTACACCCTTGGAAACACCATATATTTT
>TRBJ2-7|-|TRBV5-1|TRBD2
CASSLVGLGSDYEQYF
TGCGCCAGCAGCTTGGTCGGACTAGGCTCCGACTACGAGCAGTACTTC
>TRBJ1-2|-|TRBV13|-
CASSRRQTGLNYGYTF
TGTGCCAGCAGCCGTCGACAGACAGGTTTAAACTATGGCTACACCTTC
>TRBJ1-4|-|TRBV18|-
CASSPMRGSEKLFF
TGTGCCAGCTCACCTATGAGGGGGAGTGAAAAACTGTTTTTT
>TRBJ2-5|-|TRBV7-7|-
CASSLRDFPGTQYF
TGTGCCAGCAGCCTCCGGGACTTCCCCGGGACCCAGTACTTC
>TRBJ2-7|-|TRBV19|-
CASSISDRPEQYF
TGTGCCAGTAGTATATCGGACCGCCCCGAACAGTACTTC
>TRBJ2-3|-|TRBV6-5|-
CASSPQGGTTDTQYF
TGTGCCAGCAGTCCGCAGGGGGGTACTACAGATACGCAGTATTTT
>TRBJ2-7|-|TRBV13|-
CASSLGAGDEQYF
TGTGCCAGCAGCTTAGGGGCCGGTGACGAGCAGTACTTC
>TRBJ2-1|-|TRBV7-2|TRBD1
CASSLAQGANNEQFF
TGTGCCAGCAGCTTAGCTCAGGGGGCCAACAATGAGCAGTTCTTC
>TRBJ1-1|-|TRBV19|-
CASYPDSMNTEAFF
TGTGCCAGTTACCCGGACAGCATGAACACTGAAGCTTTCTTT
>TRBJ1-2|-|TRBV7-9|-
CASSLVGYGYTF
TGTGCCAGCAGCTTAGTGGGCTATGGCTACACCTTC
>TRBJ2-3|few|TRBV7-2|TRBD2
CASSAGTSGGQYF
TGTGCCAGCAGCGCCGGCACTAGCGGGGGCCAGTATTTT
>TRBJ1-4|-|TRBV6-6|-
CASSGGRRNEKLFF
TGTGCCAGCAGTGGGGGACGGCGAAATGAAAAACTGTTTTTT
>TRBJ1-2|few|TRBV4-1|TRBD1
CASSQPRGGTGKSANYGYTF
TGCGCCAGCAGCCAACCCCGAGGCGGGACAGGGAAATCAGCTAACTATGGCTACACCTTC
>TRBJ2-7|-|TRBV19|TRBD1
CASSVSTGAEQYF
TGTGCCAGTAGTGTCTCTACAGGGGCCGAGCAGTACTTC
>TRBJ2-7|-|TRBV5-1|-
CASSLGGTLSYEQYF
TGCGCCAGCAGCTTGGGAGGCACCCTATCCTACGAGCAGTACTTC
>TRBJ1-5|-|TRBV18|-
CASSPKLGQPQHF
TGTGCCAGCTCACCAAAATTAGGTCAGCCCCAGCATTTT
>TRBJ1-2|-|TRBV9|-
CASSPENRISYGYTF
TGTGCCAGCAGCCCTGAGAACCGAATAAGCTATGGCTACACCTTC
>TRBJ2-7|-|TRBV19|TRBD2
CAPGQPSGAYYEQYF
TGTGCCCCGGGACAGCCTAGCGGGGCTTACTACGAGCAGTACTTC
>TRBJ1-1|-|TRBV5-6|-
CASSTTGLAMNTEAFF
TGTGCCAGCAGCACCACAGGGTTGGCGATGAACACTGAAGCTTTCTTT
>TRBJ1-4|once|TRBV6-5|-
CASSSDEGKGERLFF
TGTGCCAGCAGTTCCGACGAGGGGAAGGGAGAAAGACTGTTTTTT
>TRBJ1-1|-|TRBV2|-
CASRTTGTEAFF
TGTGCCAGCAGAACAACAGGGACTGAAGCTTTCTTT
>TRBJ2-7|-|TRBV6-1|-
CASSDTDLGPYEQYF
TGTGCCAGCAGTGACACAGATCTAGGCCCCTACGAGCAGTACTTC
>TRBJ2-1|-|TRBV11-2|TRBD2
CATGGLHNEQFF
TGTGCCACGGGGGGACTACACAATGAGCAGTTCTTC
>TRBJ1-6|-|TRBV7-6|-
CASSLGPKNSPLHF
TGTGCCAGCAGCTTGGGTCCTAAGAATTCACCCCTCCACTTT
>TRBJ1-1|-|TRBV2|-
CASSRTVGTEAFF
TGTGCCAGCAGCCGGACGGTAGGGACTGAAGCTTTCTTT
>TRBJ2-1|-|TRBV14|-
CASSQGGVLLQFF
TGTGCCAGCAGCCAAGGGGGGGTTCTACTGCAGTTCTTC